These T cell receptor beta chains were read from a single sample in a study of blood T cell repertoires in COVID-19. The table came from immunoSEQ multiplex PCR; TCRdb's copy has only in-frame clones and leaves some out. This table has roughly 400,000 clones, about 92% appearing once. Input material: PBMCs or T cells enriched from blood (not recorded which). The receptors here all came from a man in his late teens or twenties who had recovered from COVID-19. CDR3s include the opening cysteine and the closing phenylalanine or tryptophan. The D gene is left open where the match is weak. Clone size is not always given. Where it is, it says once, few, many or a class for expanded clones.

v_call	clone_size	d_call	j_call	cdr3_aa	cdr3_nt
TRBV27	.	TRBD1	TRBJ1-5	CASSPDRAGQPQHF	TGTGCCAGCAGTCCCGACAGGGCTGGGCAGCCCCAGCATTTT
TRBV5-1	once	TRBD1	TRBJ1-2	CASSQGDRGYGYTF	TGCGCCAGCAGCCAAGGGGACAGAGGCTATGGCTACACCTTC
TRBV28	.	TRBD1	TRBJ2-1	CASSLGDREVDEQFF	TGTGCCAGCAGTTTAGGGGACAGGGAGGTCGATGAGCAGTTCTTC
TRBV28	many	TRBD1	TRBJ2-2	CASSLFGQGGDPTGELFF	TGTGCCAGCAGTTTATTTGGACAGGGCGGGGACCCCACCGGGGAGCTGTTTTTT
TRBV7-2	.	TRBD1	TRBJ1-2	CASSRQGAGGYTF	TGTGCCAGCAGCAGACAGGGGGCAGGTGGCTACACCTTC
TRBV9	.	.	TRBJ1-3	CASSVGQQNTIYF	TGTGCCAGCAGCGTCGGACAGCAAAACACCATATATTTT
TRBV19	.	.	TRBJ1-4	CASSPGGIYNEKLFF	TGTGCCAGTAGTCCTGGGGGCATCTATAATGAAAAACTGTTTTTT
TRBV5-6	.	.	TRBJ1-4	CASSSFATNEKLFF	TGTGCCAGCAGCTCCTTTGCAACTAATGAAAAACTGTTTTTT
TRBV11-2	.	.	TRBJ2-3	CASSLGGNRVTDTQYF	TGTGCCAGCAGCTTAGGAGGGAACAGGGTCACAGATACGCAGTATTTT
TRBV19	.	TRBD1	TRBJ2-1	CASSIGQGLTVEQFF	TGTGCCAGTAGTATAGGACAGGGTCTAACGGTTGAGCAGTTCTTC
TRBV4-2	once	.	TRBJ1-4	CASSLTGTATNEKLFF	TGTGCCAGCAGCCTAACAGGCACAGCAACTAATGAAAAACTGTTTTTT
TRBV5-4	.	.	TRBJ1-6	CASSLSDSYSPLHF	TGTGCCAGCAGCCTATCCGACAGTTATTCACCCCTCCACTTT
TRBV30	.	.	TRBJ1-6	CALRAKDSSYNSPLHF	TGTGCCTTGAGGGCAAAGGACAGCTCCTATAATTCACCCCTCCACTTT
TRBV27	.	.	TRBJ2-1	CASSLRANEQFF	TGTGCCAGCAGTTTGAGGGCCAATGAGCAGTTCTTC
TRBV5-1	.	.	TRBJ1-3	CASSLGGENTIYF	TGCGCCAGCAGCTTGGGTGGAGAGAACACCATATATTTT
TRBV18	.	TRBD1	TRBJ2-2	CASSSPSYRGRSLGPNTGELFF	TGTGCCAGCTCATCACCATCCTACAGGGGGCGTTCCTTAGGACCGAACACCGGGGAGCTGTTTTTT
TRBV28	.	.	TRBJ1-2	CASIPRGARYGYTF	TGTGCCAGCATCCCGCGGGGGGCCCGCTATGGCTACACCTTC
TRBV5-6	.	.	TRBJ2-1	CASSLLGTLPSYNEQFF	TGTGCCAGCAGCTTGTTGGGGACTTTACCGTCCTACAATGAGCAGTTCTTC